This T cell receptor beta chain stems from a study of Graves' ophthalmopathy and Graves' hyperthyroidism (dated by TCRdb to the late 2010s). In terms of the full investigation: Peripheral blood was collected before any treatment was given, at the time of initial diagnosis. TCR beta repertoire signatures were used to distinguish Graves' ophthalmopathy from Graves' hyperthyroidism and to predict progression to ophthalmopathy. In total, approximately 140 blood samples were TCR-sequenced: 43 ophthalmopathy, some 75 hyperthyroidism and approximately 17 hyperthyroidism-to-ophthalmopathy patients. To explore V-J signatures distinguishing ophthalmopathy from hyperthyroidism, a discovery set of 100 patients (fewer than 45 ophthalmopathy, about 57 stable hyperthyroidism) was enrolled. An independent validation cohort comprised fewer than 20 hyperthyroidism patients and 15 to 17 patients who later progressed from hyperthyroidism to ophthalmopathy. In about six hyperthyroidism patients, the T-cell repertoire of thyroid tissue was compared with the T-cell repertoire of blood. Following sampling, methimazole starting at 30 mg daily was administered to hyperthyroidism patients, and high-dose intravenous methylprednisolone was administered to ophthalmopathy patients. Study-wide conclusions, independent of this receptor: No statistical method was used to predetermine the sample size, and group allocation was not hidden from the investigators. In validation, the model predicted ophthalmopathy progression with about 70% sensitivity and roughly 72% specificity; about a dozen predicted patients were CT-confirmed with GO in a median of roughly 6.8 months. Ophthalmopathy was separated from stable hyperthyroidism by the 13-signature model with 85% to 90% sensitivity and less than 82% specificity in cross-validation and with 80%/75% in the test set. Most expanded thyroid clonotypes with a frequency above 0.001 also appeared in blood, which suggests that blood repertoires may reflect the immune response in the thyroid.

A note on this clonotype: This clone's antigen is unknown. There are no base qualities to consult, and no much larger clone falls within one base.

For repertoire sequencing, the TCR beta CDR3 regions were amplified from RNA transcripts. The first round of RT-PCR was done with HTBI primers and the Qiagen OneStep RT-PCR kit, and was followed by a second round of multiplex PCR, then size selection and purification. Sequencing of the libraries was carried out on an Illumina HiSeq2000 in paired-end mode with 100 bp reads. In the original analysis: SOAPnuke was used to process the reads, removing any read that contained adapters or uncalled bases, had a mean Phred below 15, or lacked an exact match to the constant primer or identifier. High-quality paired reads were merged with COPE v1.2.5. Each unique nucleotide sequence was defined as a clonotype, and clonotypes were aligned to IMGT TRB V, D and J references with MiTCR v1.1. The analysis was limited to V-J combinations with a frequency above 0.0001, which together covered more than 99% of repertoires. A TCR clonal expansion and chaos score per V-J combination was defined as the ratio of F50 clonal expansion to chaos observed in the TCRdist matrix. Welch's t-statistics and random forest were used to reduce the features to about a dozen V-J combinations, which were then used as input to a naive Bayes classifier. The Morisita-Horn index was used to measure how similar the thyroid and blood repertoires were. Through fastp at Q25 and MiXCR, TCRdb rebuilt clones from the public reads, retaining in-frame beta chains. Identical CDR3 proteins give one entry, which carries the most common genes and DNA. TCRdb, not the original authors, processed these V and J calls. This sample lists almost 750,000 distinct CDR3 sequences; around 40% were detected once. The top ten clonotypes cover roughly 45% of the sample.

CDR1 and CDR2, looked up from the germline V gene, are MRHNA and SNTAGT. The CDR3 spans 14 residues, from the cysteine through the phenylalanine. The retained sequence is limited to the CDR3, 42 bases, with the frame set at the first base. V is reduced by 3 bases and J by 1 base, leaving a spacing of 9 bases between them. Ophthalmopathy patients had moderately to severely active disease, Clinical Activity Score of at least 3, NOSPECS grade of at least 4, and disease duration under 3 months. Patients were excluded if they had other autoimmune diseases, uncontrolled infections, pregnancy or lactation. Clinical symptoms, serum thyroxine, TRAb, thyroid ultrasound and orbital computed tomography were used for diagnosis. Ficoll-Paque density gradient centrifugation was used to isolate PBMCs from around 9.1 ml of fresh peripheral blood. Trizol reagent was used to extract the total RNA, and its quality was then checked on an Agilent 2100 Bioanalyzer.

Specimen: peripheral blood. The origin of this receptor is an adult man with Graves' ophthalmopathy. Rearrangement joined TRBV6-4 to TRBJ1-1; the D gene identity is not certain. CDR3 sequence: CASSEWPENTEAFF. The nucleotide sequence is TGTGCCAGCAGTGAATGGCCAGAGAACACTGAAGCTTTCTTT.